These 25 T cell receptor beta chains were all obtained from the same sample, sequenced in a study of shared clonotypes between healthy human individuals (dated by TCRdb to about 2020). Receptors were amplified or captured by the immunoSEQ multiplex PCR assay. What TCRdb holds here is the immuneACCESS table cut down to in-frame rearrangements. Part of the clones is not present; checked against another copy, under half of the missing clones reflect an unresolved V gene, and the others are unexplained. Present in this sample are around 1.5 million clones, approximately 98% of which were seen just once. The ten top clones hold approximately 0.45% of the sample. The sequencing sample was made of naive CD4+ T cells sorted from blood. This specimen's cell subset or site label, per the study, means: CD45RA+ positively selected. The receptors were gathered from a man aged 25-45 years in good health.

The chain joins TRBV6-5 to TRBJ2-7; the D gene is possibly TRBD1 (5 bases). Germline CDR1 is MNHEY and CDR2 is SVGAGI. Trimming removed 7 bases at V and 6 bases at J, with 22 bases between. This CDR3 comprises 15 residues. CDR3 sequence reads: CASKGDSFAFGEQYF. The CDR3 DNA reads TGTGCCAGCAAAGGGGATTCCTTTGCTTTCGGCGAGCAGTACTTC.

This clone was counted once. V and J are TRBV5-1 and TRBJ1-1; D is perhaps TRBD1 (5 bases). This CDR3 is built from 13 residues. Germline CDR1 is SGHRS and CDR2 is YFSETQ. V was clipped by 2 bases and J by 8 bases, with 13 bases between them. The CDR3 here is CASSFPDRIEAFF. For the CDR3, the DNA is TGCGCCAGCAGCTTCCCCGACAGAATCGAAGCTTTCTTT. The full variable domain, completed using reference TRBV5-1 and TRBJ1-1, is KAGVTQTPRYLIKTRGQQVTLSCSPISGHRSVSWYQQTPGQGLQFLFEYFSETQRNKGNFPGRFSGRQFSNSRSEMNVSTLELGDSALYLCASSFPDRIEAFFGQGTRLTVV.

This clone was counted once. The V and J genes are TRBV9 and TRBJ1-3, with D hard to call. The CDR3 has 15 residues. Trimming took off 4 bases at V and 0 bases at J, with 11 bases between the two ends. Germline lookup yields CDR1 SGDLS and CDR2 YYNGEE. CDR3 residues: CASSPYGSSGNTIYF. Written as DNA, the CDR3 is TGTGCCAGCAGCCCATACGGGAGCTCTGGAAACACCATATATTTT.

The chain combines TRBV28 with TRBJ1-5; tentatively, D is TRBD1 (5 bases). Trimming stripped 7 bases from V and 4 bases from J, with 11 bases between. This CDR3 region has 13 residues. The germline CDR1 and CDR2 sequences are MDHEN and SYDVKM. CDR3 nucleotides: TGTGCCAGCACCGACAGACTTAATCAGCCCCAGCATTTT. This encodes CASTDRLNQPQHF.

Of note for this clone: This sample also contains other DNA sequences that code for the same CDR3. The chain has TRBV7-9 and TRBJ2-1; 7 bases align to TRBD1. V lost 4 bases to trimming and J lost 2 bases; unmatched junction nucleotides: 5. Germline CDR1 and CDR2: SEHNR and FQNEAQ (reference sequence). This CDR3 has 15 amino acids. In DNA form, the CDR3 reads TGTGCCAGCAGCTCCAGAGGGGGCCCCTACAATGAGCAGTTCTTC. As protein: CASSSRGGPYNEQFF.

This chain joins TRBV19 and TRBJ2-5, with TRBD1 matching over 11 bases. V was pared by 4 bases and J by 2 bases, with 6 bases of the junction left unmatched. The germline gives CDR1 LNHDA, CDR2 SQIVND (reference sequence). This CDR3 has 16 residues. This CDR3 reads CASSTGQGGPQETQYF. CDR3 DNA: TGTGCCAGTAGTACGGGACAGGGGGGTCCACAAGAGACCCAGTACTTC.

V gene TRBV11-2 combines with J gene TRBJ2-1, with D hard to call. Trimming took 3 bases from V and 5 from J, leaving 11 bases between them. Per germline, CDR1 SGHAT and CDR2 FQNNGV. The CDR3 length is 14 residues. CDR3 bases: TGTGCCAGCAGCTTGTCCCCTTCAAACAATGAGCAGTTCTTC. This encodes CASSLSPSNNEQFF.

The chain couples TRBV7-8 to TRBJ1-4; the D gene is possibly TRBD1 (5 bases). Looked up from germline, CDR1 is SGHVS and CDR2 is FQNEAQ. The V end was cut by 4 bases, the J end by 5 bases, with 14 bases between. This CDR3 has 15 residues. In nucleotides, the CDR3 is TGTGCCAGCAGCTCCGGGGCCACCTCAAATGAAAAACTGTTTTTT. This sequence encodes CASSSGATSNEKLFF.

In the case of this clone: Relative to the germline gene, one junction end is altered; a read error may explain this. This chain uses TRBV10-3 with TRBJ2-7; D is uncertain. The CDR3 has 8 residues. CDR1 and CDR2 from the germline V gene are ENHRY and SYGVKD. DNA for the CDR3: TGCGACTTGAGGGAGCAGTACTTC. This encodes CDLREQYF.

This sequence joins TRBV14 and TRBJ1-1, with a weak D call TRBD1 (5 bases). The length of the CDR3 is 14 residues. Germline-derived CDR1 and CDR2 are SGHDN and FVKESK. V lost 2 bases and J 7 bases, leaving 14 bases between the germline ends. CDR3 loop: CASSQRTREVEAFF. CDR3 in DNA: TGTGCCAGCAGCCAAAGGACCAGGGAGGTTGAAGCTTTCTTT.

The chain is built from TRBV5-1 and TRBJ2-5; TRBD2 aligns across 12 bases. The CDR3 runs 16 residues. Germline V CDR1 and CDR2: SGHRS, YFSETQ. Trimming at V came to 0 bases and at J to 7 bases, leaving 7 bases not matched to a gene. CDR3 in DNA: TGCGCCAGCAGCTTGGGACTAGCGGGAGTCTCCGGGACCCAGTACTTC. Its protein product is CASSLGLAGVSGTQYF.

The chain couples TRBV9 to TRBJ1-2; 7 nucleotides match TRBD1. The CDR3 is made up of 15 amino acids. The J segment lost 8 bases and the V segment lost 4 bases, leaving 14 bases of the junction unmatched. The germline gives CDR1 SGDLS, CDR2 YYNGEE. Written as DNA, the CDR3 is TGTGCCAGCAGCCCCCTTGGGGACAGCCAGACAGGCTACACCTTC. This translates into CASSPLGDSQTGYTF.

The chain has TRBV18 and TRBJ1-1, with D perhaps TRBD1 (6 bases). With 5 bases removed from V and 8 bases from J, the gap between germline ends came to 15 bases. Germline CDR1 and CDR2: KGHSH and LQKENI. The CDR3 is 13 amino acids. This CDR3 is CASSSTGSLEAFF. CDR3 nucleotides: TGTGCCAGCTCATCGACAGGTTCGCTCGAAGCTTTCTTT.

The V and J genes are TRBV30 and TRBJ1-5, with TRBD1 as a possible D gene (6 bases). This CDR3 has 19 amino acids. V was pared by 4 bases and J by 0 bases, with 25 bases between. In germline, CDR1 is GTSNPN, CDR2 SVGIG (reference sequence). CDR3: CAWIRSRDTTEYSNQPQHF. CDR3 DNA: TGTGCCTGGATCAGATCCCGGGACACCACAGAGTATAGCAATCAGCCCCAGCATTTT.

The V gene is TRBV18, the J gene TRBJ2-5, with D unclear. This CDR3 comprises 14 residues. Trimming took off 0 bases at V and 3 bases at J, with 8 bases between the two ends. CDR1 is KGHSH and CDR2 is LQKENI in the germline V gene. CDR3 sequence (DNA): TGTGCCAGCTCACCACCGGACCCCAAAGAGACCCAGTACTTC. Translated: CASSPPDPKETQYF.

The J gene is TRBJ1-5, the V gene TRBV28, with a weak D call TRBD1 (6 bases). Looked up from germline, CDR1 is MDHEN and CDR2 is SYDVKM. V was clipped by 8 bases and J by 3 bases, with 11 bases between them. The CDR3 is 13 residues long. The CDR3 sequence: CASWGAYNQPQHF. For the CDR3, the DNA is TGTGCCAGCTGGGGGGCGTACAATCAGCCCCAGCATTTT.

The J gene is TRBJ2-7, the V gene TRBV21-1; TRBD1 reflects the table's D call only, with no check against the DNA. TRBV21-1 is a pseudogene. The CDR3 extends over 16 amino acids. The CDR3: CASSKKTRGLAYEQYF. The CDR3 DNA reads as TGTGCCAGCAGCAAAAAAACCAGGGGGTTAGCCTACGAGCAGTACTTC.

As DNA, the CDR3 is TGTGCCCTCCGAGGGGTCAGCACAGATACGCAGTATTTT. The encoded protein is CALRGVSTDTQYF. The chain couples TRBV28 to TRBJ2-3; either TRBD1 or TRBD2 may supply D (5 bases each). Germline CDR1 is MDHEN and CDR2 is SYDVKM. CDR3 size: 13 residues. The V and J ends lost 11 bases and 0 bases respectively, with 12 bases between them. The whole variable domain, remainder taken from reference TRBV28 and TRBJ2-3, is DVKVTQSSRYLVKRTGEKVFLECVQDMDHENMFWYRQDPGLGLRLIYFSYDVKMKEKGDIPEGYSVSREKKERFSLILESASTNQTSMYLCALRGVSTDTQYFGPGTRLTVL.

J is TRBJ2-2 and V is TRBV29-1; the match to TRBD2 covers 10 bases. The V gene end was trimmed by 5 bases and the J gene end by 4 bases; junction bases not matched to a gene: 1. This CDR3 contains 13 residues. The germline gives CDR1 SQVTM, CDR2 ANQGSEA. The CDR3 region is CSVTSGTTGELFF. The CDR3 region has the DNA TGCAGCGTTACTAGCGGGACCACCGGGGAGCTGTTTTTT.

V is TRBV5-4 and J is TRBJ2-2; 9 nucleotides line up with TRBD1. Germline V lookup: CDR1 SGHNT, CDR2 YYREEE (reference sequence). With V trimmed by 3 bases and J by 4 bases, 4 bases remained unmatched. The CDR3 is 15 residues long. The CDR3 loop is CASSWTGVATGELFF. CDR3 coding DNA: TGTGCCAGCAGCTGGACAGGGGTTGCCACCGGGGAGCTGTTTTTT. Full variable domain (remainder filled in from reference TRBV5-4 and TRBJ2-2): ETGVTQSPTHLIKTRGQQVTLRCSSQSGHNTVSWYQQALGQGPQFIFQYYREEENGRGNFPPRFSGLQFPNYSSELNVNALELDDSALYLCASSWTGVATGELFFGEGSRLTVL.

The rearrangement uses TRBV4-1 and TRBJ2-5; D gene ambiguous. The germline gives CDR1 MGHRA, CDR2 YSYEKL. This CDR3 has 14 amino acids. Trimming shortened V by 1 base and J by 7 bases, and 13 bases separated the two germline ends. The CDR3 bases are TGCGCCAGCAGCCAAGGTCCCTCTGCTGGGACCCAGTACTTC. It specifies CASSQGPSAGTQYF.

A remark on this clone: Other nucleotide sequences in the sample specify the same CDR3. The V call is TRBV2, the J call TRBJ2-1, with D possibly matching TRBD2 (5 bases). The germline gives CDR1 SNHLY, CDR2 FYNNEI. This CDR3 has 12 amino acids. Deletions cut 6 bases from V and 4 bases from J, with 7 bases between. CDR3 in DNA: TGTGCCAGCAGAGGACTTTACAATGAGCAGTTCTTC. It specifies CASRGLYNEQFF.

The chain is built from TRBV7-8 and TRBJ2-5, with 10 nucleotides matching TRBD2. CDR3 length: 16 amino acids. Unmatched junction bases numbered 8, after V lost 5 bases and J lost 2 bases. The germline gives CDR1 SGHVS, CDR2 FQNEAQ. The DNA of the CDR3 is TGTGCCAGCAGCCAACGGACTAGCGGACTTCAAGAGACCCAGTACTTC. Amino acid sequence: CASSQRTSGLQETQYF.

This clone came up once. The chain employs TRBV18 and TRBJ2-2, with TRBD2 identical over 11 bases. Germline CDR1 reads KGHSH; CDR2 reads LQKENI. CDR3 length: 17 amino acids. V was pared by 6 bases and J by 4 bases, with 10 bases of the junction left unmatched. The CDR3 reads CASSPTSGTRGTGELFF. CDR3 coding DNA: TGTGCCAGCTCCCCGACTAGCGGGACACGAGGCACCGGGGAGCTGTTTTTT.

The V and J genes are TRBV7-7 and TRBJ2-2; D may match TRBD1 or TRBD2 (9 bases each). The CDR3 sequence is 13 residues long. Germline CDR1 and CDR2: SSHAT and FNYEAQ (reference sequence). CDR3 DNA: TGTGCTAGCGGGGGACAGGGCACCGGGGAGCTGTTTTTT. Residues: CASGGQGTGELFF.